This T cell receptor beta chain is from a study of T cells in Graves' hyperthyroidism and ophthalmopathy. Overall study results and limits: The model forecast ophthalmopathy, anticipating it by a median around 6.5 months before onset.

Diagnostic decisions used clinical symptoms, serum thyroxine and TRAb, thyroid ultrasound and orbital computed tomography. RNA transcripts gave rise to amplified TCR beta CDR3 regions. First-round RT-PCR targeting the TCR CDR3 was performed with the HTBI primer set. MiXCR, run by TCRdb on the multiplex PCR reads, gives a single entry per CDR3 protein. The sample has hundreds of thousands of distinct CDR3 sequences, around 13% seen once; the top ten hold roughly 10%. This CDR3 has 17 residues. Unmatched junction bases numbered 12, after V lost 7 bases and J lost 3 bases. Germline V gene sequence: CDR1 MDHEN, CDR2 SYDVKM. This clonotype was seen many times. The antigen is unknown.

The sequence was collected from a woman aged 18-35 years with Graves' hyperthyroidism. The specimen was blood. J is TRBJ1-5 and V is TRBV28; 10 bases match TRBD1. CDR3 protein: CASTSSGTGAFNQPQHF. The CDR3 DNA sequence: TGTGCCAGCACCTCGTCTGGGACAGGGGCTTTCAATCAGCCCCAGCATTTT.